A selection of T cell receptor beta chains follows, all from one sample in a study of blood T cells in healthy people across ages. TCRdb reprocessed the 5' RACE reads via MiXCR and lists one record per CDR3 protein. Of roughly 1.5 million distinct CDR3 sequences in the sample, 42% are singletons; the top ten hold about 4.1%. The sequencing sample was made of blood. The receptors shown here come from a woman aged 18-29 years in good health. Both conserved end residues are part of each CDR3. The D gene is left open where the match is weak. A clone size is listed for some rows: how often the clone was seen (once, few, many), or a class if it is expanded.

J: TRBJ1-5; D: NA; size: NA; V: TRBV6-2/TRBV6-3; CDR3: CASSTNGPRQPQHF; DNA: TGTGCCAGCAGTACAAATGGTCCAAGGCAGCCCCAGCATTTT
J: TRBJ2-2; D: NA; size: NA; V: TRBV2; CDR3: CASSYRFQPLKPNTGELFF; DNA: TGTGCCAGCAGTTATCGTTTTCAGCCGTTAAAGCCGAACACCGGGGAGCTGTTTTTT
J: TRBJ1-1; D: NA; size: NA; V: TRBV12-3/TRBV12-4; CDR3: CASARRGRTNTEAFF; DNA: TGTGCCAGCGCCAGGCGGGGACGGACGAACACTGAAGCTTTCTTT
J: TRBJ2-7; D: NA; size: NA; V: TRBV20-1; CDR3: CSAIKQGSYEQYF; DNA: TGCAGTGCTATAAAGCAGGGCTCCTACGAGCAGTACTTC
J: TRBJ1-1; D: NA; size: NA; V: TRBV4-3; CDR3: CASSAIRGNTEAFF; DNA: TGCGCCAGCAGCGCGATACGGGGGAACACTGAAGCTTTCTTT
J: TRBJ1-1; D: NA; size: few; V: TRBV12-3/TRBV12-4; CDR3: CASSLHGENTEAFF; DNA: TGTGCCAGCAGCTTACACGGGGAGAACACTGAAGCTTTCTTT
J: TRBJ1-2; D: NA; size: few; V: TRBV9; CDR3: CASSVEALANYGYTF; DNA: TGTGCCAGCAGCGTAGAGGCGTTAGCTAACTATGGCTACACCTTC
J: TRBJ1-1; D: TRBD1; size: NA; V: TRBV9; CDR3: CASSVGQGFTNTEAFF; DNA: TGTGCCAGCAGCGTAGGACAGGGGTTTACGAACACTGAAGCTTTCTTT
J: TRBJ2-7; D: TRBD1; size: few; V: TRBV6-5; CDR3: CASSYSNRGYSYEQYF; DNA: TGTGCCAGCAGTTACTCGAACAGGGGGTACTCCTACGAGCAGTACTTC
J: TRBJ2-1; D: TRBD2; size: NA; V: TRBV7-3; CDR3: CASSSSGGPPNEQFF; DNA: TGTGCCAGCAGCTCGAGCGGGGGGCCCCCCAATGAGCAGTTCTTC
J: TRBJ1-1; D: NA; size: NA; V: TRBV20-1; CDR3: CSAPRGVAEAFF; DNA: TGCAGTGCCCCCCGCGGTGTAGCTGAAGCTTTCTTT
J: TRBJ1-2; D: NA; size: NA; V: TRBV20-1; CDR3: CSAIGRSANYGYTF; DNA: TGCAGTGCTATCGGCAGGTCCGCTAACTATGGCTACACCTTC
J: TRBJ2-3; D: NA; size: NA; V: TRBV6-2/TRBV6-3; CDR3: CASSYSGPLPTDTQYF; DNA: TGTGCCAGCAGTTATTCGGGGCCCCTACCCACAGATACGCAGTATTTT
J: TRBJ2-7; D: NA; size: NA; V: TRBV9; CDR3: CASTEAGLSYNEQYF; DNA: TGTGCCAGCACTGAGGCGGGCCTATCCTACAATGAGCAGTACTTC
J: TRBJ2-1; D: NA; size: NA; V: TRBV7-2; CDR3: CASSPGVRGLEEQFF; DNA: TGTGCCAGCAGTCCTGGGGTGAGGGGTTTGGAGGAGCAGTTCTTC
J: TRBJ2-5; D: NA; size: many; V: TRBV12-3/TRBV12-4; CDR3: CASSLGRRETQYF; DNA: TGTGCCAGCAGTTTAGGCAGGCGGGAGACCCAGTACTTC
J: TRBJ1-1; D: TRBD1; size: NA; V: TRBV30; CDR3: CAWIETGASTEAFF; DNA: TGTGCCTGGATCGAGACAGGGGCAAGTACTGAAGCTTTCTTT
J: TRBJ2-3; D: NA; size: NA; V: TRBV12-3/TRBV12-4; CDR3: CASSPVKASSTDTQYF; DNA: TGTGCCAGCAGCCCTGTTAAGGCCTCTAGCACAGATACGCAGTATTTT
J: TRBJ2-7; D: NA; size: NA; V: TRBV7-9; CDR3: CASSPPGTYPYEQYF; DNA: TGTGCCAGCAGCCCCCCCGGGACCTATCCTTACGAGCAGTACTTC
J: TRBJ2-3; D: NA; size: NA; V: TRBV28; CDR3: CASSSRSGPTDTQYF; DNA: TGTGCCAGCAGTTCTAGGTCCGGGCCGACAGATACGCAGTATTTT
J: TRBJ2-3; D: TRBD2; size: NA; V: TRBV12-3/TRBV12-4; CDR3: CASSFGSSGVRTGTQYF; DNA: TGTGCCAGCAGCTTCGGGTCTAGCGGGGTTCGAACCGGTACGCAGTATTTT
J: TRBJ1-1; D: NA; size: once; V: TRBV4-3; CDR3: CASSQAGGPNTEAFF; DNA: TGCGCCAGCAGCCAAGCGGGGGGCCCGAACACTGAAGCTTTCTTT
J: TRBJ2-1; D: NA; size: NA; V: TRBV6-1; CDR3: CANSLFNEQFF; DNA: TGTGCCAACAGCCTCTTCAATGAGCAGTTCTTC
J: TRBJ2-1; D: TRBD1; size: NA; V: TRBV4-3; CDR3: CASQSSLGGEYNEQFF; DNA: TGCGCCAGCCAGTCCTCCTTAGGGGGCGAGTACAATGAGCAGTTCTTC
J: TRBJ2-3; D: TRBD2; size: few; V: TRBV12-3/TRBV12-4; CDR3: CASSLFVVSGGVTDTQYF; DNA: TGTGCCAGCAGTTTATTTGTTGTTAGCGGGGGAGTCACAGATACGCAGTATTTT
J: TRBJ1-1; D: NA; size: few; V: TRBV7-8; CDR3: CASSLYGNAEAFF; DNA: TGTGCCAGCAGCTTATATGGGAACGCTGAAGCTTTCTTT
J: TRBJ2-2; D: NA; size: NA; V: TRBV12-3/TRBV12-4; CDR3: CASSSYMPGELFF; DNA: TGTGCCAGCAGTTCCTACATGCCCGGGGAGCTGTTTTTT
J: TRBJ1-5; D: TRBD1; size: NA; V: TRBV7-9; CDR3: CASSPDRGPNQPQHF; DNA: TGTGCCAGCAGCCCCGACAGGGGGCCCAATCAGCCCCAGCATTTT
J: TRBJ2-5; D: NA; size: NA; V: TRBV27; CDR3: CASSVALGVGAQYF; DNA: TGTGCCAGCAGTGTGGCACTAGGAGTGGGGGCCCAGTACTTC
J: TRBJ2-1; D: NA; size: few; V: TRBV20-1; CDR3: CSAILLREAYNEQFF; DNA: TGCAGTGCCATATTGTTAAGAGAAGCGTACAATGAGCAGTTCTTC
J: TRBJ2-5; D: TRBD2; size: NA; V: TRBV7-2; CDR3: CAISLKRSGGEQYF; DNA: TGTGCCATCAGCTTAAAACGGAGTGGGGGGGAGCAGTACTTC
J: TRBJ2-2; D: NA; size: NA; V: TRBV11-3; CDR3: CASSLYRTGELFF; DNA: TGTGCCAGCAGCTTATACCGCACCGGGGAGCTGTTTTTT
J: TRBJ1-1; D: TRBD1; size: NA; V: TRBV7-9; CDR3: CASSSRTGLSNTEAFF; DNA: TGTGCCAGCAGCTCGCGGACAGGGCTGTCGAACACTGAAGCTTTCTTT
J: TRBJ2-1; D: NA; size: few; V: TRBV10-3; CDR3: CAISDPGTPHNEQFF; DNA: TGTGCCATCAGTGACCCCGGGACACCCCACAATGAGCAGTTCTTC
J: TRBJ1-3; D: NA; size: NA; V: TRBV6-2/TRBV6-3; CDR3: CASRPPLGNTIYF; DNA: TGTGCCAGCCGTCCGCCACTCGGAAACACCATATATTTT
J: TRBJ2-7; D: NA; size: NA; V: TRBV27; CDR3: CASSPGWGQPHNEQYF; DNA: TGTGCCAGCAGCCCCGGGTGGGGTCAGCCCCACAATGAGCAGTACTTC
J: TRBJ2-5; D: NA; size: NA; V: TRBV29-1; CDR3: CSVDNARSLYVQYF; DNA: TGCAGCGTTGATAATGCCCGGTCACTTTACGTGCAGTACTTC
J: TRBJ2-3; D: TRBD2; size: few; V: TRBV20-1; CDR3: CSAIAGAHTDTQYF; DNA: TGCAGTGCAATAGCGGGAGCCCACACAGATACGCAGTATTTT
J: TRBJ2-3; D: NA; size: NA; V: TRBV7-2; CDR3: CASSPRPGGGGDTQYF; DNA: TGTGCCAGCAGCCCCCGACCTGGCGGGGGCGGGGATACGCAGTATTTT
J: TRBJ2-1; D: NA; size: few; V: TRBV4-3; CDR3: CASSQDSGNNEQFF; DNA: TGCGCCAGCAGCCAAGACTCCGGAAACAATGAGCAGTTCTTC
J: TRBJ2-1; D: NA; size: NA; V: TRBV9; CDR3: CASSVATTYNEQFF; DNA: TGTGCCAGCAGCGTAGCGACAACCTACAATGAGCAGTTCTTC
J: TRBJ2-1; D: NA; size: NA; V: TRBV21-1; CDR3: CASSKTPGQAYNEQFF; DNA: TGTGCCAGCAGCAAAACTCCGGGACAGGCCTACAATGAGCAGTTCTTC
J: TRBJ2-3; D: NA; size: NA; V: TRBV7-2; CDR3: CASSLFASTNSDTQYF; DNA: TGTGCCAGCAGCTTATTTGCTAGTACCAACTCAGATACGCAGTATTTT
J: TRBJ1-5; D: NA; size: NA; V: TRBV4-1; CDR3: CASSQVPRGYSQPQHF; DNA: TGCGCCAGCAGCCAAGTTCCAAGAGGATATTCTCAGCCCCAGCATTTT
J: TRBJ2-3; D: NA; size: NA; V: TRBV4-3; CDR3: CASSPIAAPTDTQYF; DNA: TGCGCCAGCAGCCCTATAGCGGCCCCGACAGATACGCAGTATTTT
J: TRBJ1-2; D: NA; size: NA; V: TRBV6-6; CDR3: CASSYSYIRGQNYGYTF; DNA: TGTGCCAGCAGTTACTCTTACATCCGGGGGCAGAACTATGGCTACACCTTC
J: TRBJ2-1; D: TRBD2; size: NA; V: TRBV24-1; CDR3: CATSDLSGTSGINEQFF; DNA: TGTGCCACCAGTGATTTGTCCGGGACTAGCGGGATCAATGAGCAGTTCTTC